The next 20 T cell receptor beta chains were all read from a single sample in a study of regulatory T cells in long-lasting Graves disease. Building of the TCR beta libraries involved iRepertoire HTBI primers and Arm-PCR of CDR3 regions. Using its own MiXCR run on the multiplex PCR reads, TCRdb lists one record per CDR3 protein. The data show 440,000 or so distinct CDR3 sequences, roughly 17% seen once. Time point: newly diagnosed GD, antithyroid drugs for less than 3 months. PBMCs were the source of the RNA used for TCR sequencing. This sample also appeared in a second study, on T cells in Graves' hyperthyroidism and ophthalmopathy.

Sequenced material: peripheral blood mononuclear cells (PBMCs), taken at new diagnosis, from a patient treated with antithyroid drugs. The receptors derive from a woman in her thirties with Graves disease.

This clonotype was picked up many times. The chain combines TRBV20-1 with TRBJ1-6; tentatively, D is TRBD1 (5 bases). The CDR3 has 17 residues. The V gene lost 0 bases and the J gene lost 0 bases, with 12 bases spanning the gap. Germline lookup yields CDR1 DFQATT and CDR2 SNEGSKA (reference sequence). The CDR3 region has the DNA TGCAGTGCTAGAGATCGGCGGGACGGCTCCTATAATTCACCCCTCCACTTT. Residues: CSARDRRDGSYNSPLHF.

A note on this clonotype: A single base separates this from a much larger clone, so it may be a read error. The genes are TRBV11-3 and TRBJ2-2; D gene unclear. Deletions cut 7 bases from V and 6 bases from J, with 9 bases between. The CDR3 runs to 12 residues. Germline CDR1 is SGHNT and CDR2 is YENEEA. CDR3 residues: CASNSLAGELFF. The CDR3 DNA follows: TGTGCCAGCAACTCCCTTGCCGGGGAGCTGTTTTTT.

This clonotype was counted at least ten times. This chain's CDR3 is CATSTADNEQFF. CDR3 DNA: TGTGCCACATCGACCGCAGACAATGAGCAGTTCTTC. The chain joins TRBV6-1 to TRBJ2-1, with no clear D. The V gene's germline CDR1 is MNHNS and CDR2 SASEGT. The CDR3 covers 12 residues. V was clipped by 10 bases and J by 5 bases, with 12 bases between them.

CDR3 residues: CACGDGLSRNIQYF. The CDR3 coding sequence is TGTGCCTGTGGGGATGGCCTTTCTAGAAACATTCAGTACTTC. The chain combines TRBV30 with TRBJ2-4; D is unresolved. Trimming removed 6 bases at V and 6 bases at J, with 18 bases between. The CDR3 is 14 residues long. Germline V gene data show CDR1 as GTSNPN and CDR2 as SVGIG (reference sequence). Drawing the rest from reference TRBV30 and TRBJ2-4, the complete variable domain is SQTIHQWPATLVQPVGSPLSLECTVEGTSNPNLYWYRQAAGRGLQLLFYSVGIGQISSEVPQNLSASRPQDRQFILSSKKLLLSDSGFYLCACGDGLSRNIQYFGAGTRLSVL.

This clonotype was counted ten times or more. A much larger clonotype is one base distant, so this may be a read error. The CDR3 sequence: CASRRIAEQFF. In nucleotides, the CDR3 is TGTGCCAGCAGGCGGATAGCTGAGCAGTTCTTC. The chain employs TRBV28 and TRBJ2-1; D not resolved. Trimming left V 6 bases short and J 9 bases short, with 9 bases between. Looked up from germline, CDR1 is MDHEN and CDR2 is SYDVKM. The CDR3 spans 11 residues.

This clonotype came up once. This could be a read error, since a much larger clone is one nucleotide away. This chain joins TRBV24-1 and TRBJ2-7; 12 bases are shared with TRBD2. This CDR3 region has 17 residues. V lost 7 bases, J lost 7 bases, and 16 bases stayed unmatched. Germline V gives CDR1 KGHDR, CDR2 SFDVKD. CDR3 bases: TGTGCCACCAGCAGGACTAGCGGGGCCCTTGGGTACAATGAGCAGTACTTC. It is translated as CATSRTSGALGYNEQYF.

This clonotype occurred a few times. This chain connects TRBV29-1 to TRBJ1-1; D perhaps matches TRBD1 (6 bases). Trimming shortened V by 7 bases and J by 1 base, and 19 bases separated the two germline ends. Germline V gives CDR1 SQVTM, CDR2 ANQGSEA. The CDR3 runs to 15 residues. The CDR3 here is CSAIHPRGANTEAFF. CDR3 DNA: TGCAGCGCCATCCATCCGCGGGGGGCGAACACTGAAGCTTTCTTT.

This clonotype was found many times. The J gene is TRBJ2-7, the V gene TRBV30, with D uncertain. Trimming cost V 2 bases and J 5 bases, with 10 bases left between them. The CDR3 runs 12 residues. Germline assignment: CDR1 GTSNPN and CDR2 SVGIG (reference sequence). The CDR3, as DNA: TGTGCCTGGAGTTTAAACAGAGACGAGCAGTACTTC. Translated, it gives CAWSLNRDEQYF.

The chain joins TRBV5-4 to TRBJ2-1; 9 bases are shared with TRBD2. J gave up 1 base and V 0 bases, and 5 bases lay outside the gene matches. Germline CDR1 is SGHNT and CDR2 is YYREEE (reference sequence). This CDR3 contains 17 residues. CDR3 sequence reads: CASSLGAGGGSYNEQFF. CDR3 coding DNA: TGTGCCAGCAGCTTGGGGGCGGGAGGGGGATCCTACAATGAGCAGTTCTTC.

This clonotype appeared many times. This chain links TRBV6-1 with TRBJ2-1, with D possibly TRBD2 on 6 matching bases. Germline values: CDR1 MNHNS, CDR2 SASEGT. This CDR3 has 15 residues. The germline V and J ends were trimmed by 7 bases and 10 bases, with 23 bases remaining between them. The CDR3 DNA sequence: TGTGCCAGCATCCTAACCGGGGGATTGGGTCAGGAGCAGTTCTTC. Translated: CASILTGGLGQEQFF.

This clonotype was picked up many times. The chain is built from TRBV20-1 and TRBJ2-7, with D possibly being TRBD2 (5 bases). CDR1 is DFQATT and CDR2 is SNEGSKA in the germline V gene (reference sequence). With 1 base removed from V and 5 bases from J, the gap between germline ends came to 6 bases. CDR3 length: 11 residues. The CDR3 DNA reads as TGCAGTGCTAGAGGAGGGAACGAGCAGTACTTC. Residues: CSARGGNEQYF.

Turning to this clonotype: The junction differs from germline at one of its ends, possibly a read error. The chain carries TRBV7-8 and TRBJ2-1, with TRBD2 identical over 13 bases. This CDR3 comprises 15 residues. Germline CDR1 SGHVS, CDR2 FQNEAQ. The CDR3 sequence is CASSLGLAGDNGQSF. The DNA for the CDR3 is TGTGCCAGCAGCCTCGGACTAGCGGGGGACAATGGGCAGTCCTTC.

J is TRBJ1-5 and V is TRBV18, with D unclear. CDR1 KGHSH and CDR2 LQKENI come from the germline V gene. The CDR3 totals 13 residues. The germline V and J ends were trimmed by 3 bases and 7 bases, with 10 bases remaining between them. The CDR3 DNA follows: TGTGCCAGCTCACCGTCTGGGAGGCAGCCCCAGCATTTT. It translates to CASSPSGRQPQHF.

This clonotype has only a few counts. The chain couples TRBV6-1 to TRBJ2-1; D is possibly TRBD2 (5 bases). Germline loops: CDR1 MNHNS, CDR2 SASEGT. This CDR3 is 15 amino acids long. V was trimmed by 7 bases and J by 0 bases, leaving 13 bases between them. The CDR3 loop reads CASTTTGGSYNEQFF. Here the CDR3 DNA reads TGTGCCAGCACCACCACCGGAGGCTCCTACAATGAGCAGTTCTTC.

The chain recombines TRBV27 with TRBJ2-1, with D perhaps TRBD2 (5 bases). V was cut by 3 bases and J by 5 bases, with 8 bases left in between. CDR3 size: 13 residues. Germline assignment: CDR1 MNHEY and CDR2 SMNVEV (reference sequence). CDR3 in amino acids: CASSLTINNEQFF. DNA for the CDR3: TGTGCCAGCAGTTTGACTATTAACAATGAGCAGTTCTTC.

Ten or more counts support this clonotype. V is TRBV18 and J is TRBJ1-4, with 7 bases matching TRBD1. V was clipped by 0 bases and J by 3 bases; unmatched bases: 1. Per germline, CDR1 KGHSH and CDR2 LQKENI. This CDR3 is 15 amino acids long. CDR3 sequence: CASSPPTGSNEKLFF. The CDR3 DNA is TGTGCCAGCTCACCACCGACAGGGTCTAATGAAAAACTGTTTTTT.

V and J are TRBV19 and TRBJ1-1; D call uncertain. From germline, CDR1 is LNHDA and CDR2 SQIVND (reference sequence). Trimming cost V 1 base and J 4 bases, with 19 bases left between them. CDR3 size: 17 residues. This CDR3 is CASSIVRPRGAGTEAFF. Written as DNA, the CDR3 is TGTGCCAGTAGTATAGTTCGGCCCCGGGGAGCTGGCACTGAAGCTTTCTTT.

This clonotype has only a few counts. V and J are TRBV19 and TRBJ1-2, with D possibly matching TRBD1 (5 bases). CDR3 length equals 13 residues. The V gene's germline CDR1 is LNHDA and CDR2 SQIVND (reference sequence). V lost 5 bases to trimming and J lost 2 bases, with 9 bases between them. The CDR3 DNA reads as TGTGCCAGTAGTGAACAGGAGAACTATGGCTACACCTTC. Its translation: CASSEQENYGYTF.

This clonotype has a count of ten or more. This chain connects TRBV11-2 to TRBJ2-1, with D hard to call. Trimming cost V 0 bases and J 4 bases, with 4 bases left between them. The germline V gene encodes CDR1 SGHAT and CDR2 FQNNGV. The CDR3 sequence is 13 residues long. CDR3 sequence: CASSLDVYNEQFF. CDR3 bases: TGTGCCAGCAGCTTAGACGTGTACAATGAGCAGTTCTTC. Combining the CDR3 with reference TRBV11-2 and TRBJ2-1 gives the whole variable domain EAGVAQSPRYKIIEKRQSVAFWCNPISGHATLYWYQQILGQGPKLLIQFQNNGVVDDSQLPKDRFSAERLKGVDSTLKIQPAKLEDSAVYLCASSLDVYNEQFFGPGTRLTVL.

For this clonotype: A much more abundant neighbour one base away suggests this may be a read error. The chain combines TRBV24-1 with TRBJ2-1, with TRBD1 as a possible D gene (7 bases). Germline CDR1 reads KGHDR; CDR2 reads SFDVKD. The CDR3 has 17 residues. The CDR3 reads CATSAEEGTATYTEQFF. Written as DNA, the CDR3 is TGTGCCACCAGTGCCGAGGAGGGGACAGCGACCTACACTGAGCAGTTCTTC.